This T cell receptor (beta chain) was sequenced during a study of cytomegalovirus exposure and HLA in healthy donors. V lost 6 bases to trimming and J lost 5 bases; unmatched junction nucleotides: 13. The CDR3 has 16 residues. CDR1 and CDR2 from the germline V gene are MDHEN and SYDVKM. It was with 60 Vbeta and 13 Jbeta primers that the PCR ran. Repertoires were generated with immunoSEQ multiplex PCR, while TCRdb's copy carries only in-frame clones and drops some. Of about 180,000 clones in the sample, around 80% were seen once. The sequencing sample was made of PBMCs. This sequence originates from a woman in her forties or fifties in good health and CMV-seropositive. The chain couples TRBV28 to TRBJ2-7; TRBD2 matches at 10 bases. This CDR3 reads CASRSNLAGVGDEQYF. DNA for the CDR3: TGTGCCAGCAGATCTAATCTAGCGGGAGTCGGAGACGAGCAGTACTTC.